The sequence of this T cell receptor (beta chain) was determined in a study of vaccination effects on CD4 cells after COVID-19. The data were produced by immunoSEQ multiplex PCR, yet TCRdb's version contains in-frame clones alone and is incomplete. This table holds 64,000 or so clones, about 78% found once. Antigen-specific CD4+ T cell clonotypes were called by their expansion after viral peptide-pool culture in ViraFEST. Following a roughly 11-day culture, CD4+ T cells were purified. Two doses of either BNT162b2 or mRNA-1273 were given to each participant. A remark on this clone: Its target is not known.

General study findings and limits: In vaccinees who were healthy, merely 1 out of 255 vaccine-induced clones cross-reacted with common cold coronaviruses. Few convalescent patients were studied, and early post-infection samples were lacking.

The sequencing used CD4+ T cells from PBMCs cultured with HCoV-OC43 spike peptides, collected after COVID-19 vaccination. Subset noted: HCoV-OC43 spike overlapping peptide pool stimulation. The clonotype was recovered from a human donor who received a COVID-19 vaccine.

The CDR3 region has the DNA TGTGCCAGCAGCTTAGATCTTTTCACAGATACGCAGTATTTT. Amino acid sequence: CASSLDLFTDTQYF. V usage is TRBV7-9 and J usage is TRBJ2-3; D is undetermined. V lost 1 base and J lost 2, with 7 bases in between. CDR3 length: 14 residues. In germline, CDR1 is SEHNR, CDR2 FQNEAQ (reference sequence).